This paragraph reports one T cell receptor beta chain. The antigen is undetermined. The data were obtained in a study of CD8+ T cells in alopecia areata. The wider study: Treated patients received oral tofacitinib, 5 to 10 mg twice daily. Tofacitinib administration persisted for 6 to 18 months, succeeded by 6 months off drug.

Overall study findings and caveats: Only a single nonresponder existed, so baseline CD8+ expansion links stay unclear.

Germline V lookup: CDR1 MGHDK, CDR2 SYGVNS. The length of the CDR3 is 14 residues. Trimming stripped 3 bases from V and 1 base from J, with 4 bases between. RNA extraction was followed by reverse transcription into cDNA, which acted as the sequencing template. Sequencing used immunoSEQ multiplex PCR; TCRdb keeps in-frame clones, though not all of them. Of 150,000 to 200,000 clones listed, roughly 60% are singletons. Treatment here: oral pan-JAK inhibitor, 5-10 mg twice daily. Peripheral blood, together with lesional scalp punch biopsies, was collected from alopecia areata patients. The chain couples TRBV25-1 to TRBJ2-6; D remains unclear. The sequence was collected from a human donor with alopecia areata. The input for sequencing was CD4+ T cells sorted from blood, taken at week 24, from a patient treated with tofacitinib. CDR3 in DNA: TGTGCCAGCAGTGATACATCTGGGGCCAACGTCCTGACTTTC. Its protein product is CASSDTSGANVLTF. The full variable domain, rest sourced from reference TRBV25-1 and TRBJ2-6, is EADIYQTPRYLVIGTGKKITLECSQTMGHDKMYWYQQDPGMELHLIHYSYGVNSTEKGDLSSESTVSRIRTEHFPLTLESARPSHTSQYLCASSDTSGANVLTFGAGSRLTVL.